Listed below are T cell receptor beta chains from one sample, sequenced in a study of T cells in Graves' hyperthyroidism and ophthalmopathy. TCRdb analysed the multiplex PCR reads with MiXCR anew, one entry per CDR3 protein. The top ten hold around 15% of the sample, which has fewer than 900,000 distinct CDR3 sequences, 18% seen once. The sample was blood. The origin of the receptors is a woman in her 50s with Graves' hyperthyroidism that later progressed to Graves' ophthalmopathy. Both conserved end residues are part of each CDR3. The D gene is left open where the match is weak. The size of a clone is reported for some rows only, either as once, few or many, or as a class for expanded clones.

D gene	J gene	CDR3 length	clone size	V gene	CDR3 protein	CDR3 DNA
NA	TRBJ2-3	14	NA	TRBV5-4	CASSVPSVTDTQYF	TGTGCCAGCAGCGTCCCTAGCGTTACAGATACGCAGTATTTT
NA	TRBJ2-7	13	many	TRBV18	CASSPGPTYEQYF	TGTGCCAGCTCACCCGGACCGACCTACGAGCAGTACTTC
TRBD1	TRBJ1-1	12	few	TRBV6-1	CAGTAGGTEAFF	TGTGCCGGCACGGCAGGGGGGACTGAAGCTTTCTTT
TRBD2	TRBJ2-7	17	once	TRBV6-2/TRBV6-3	CASSGSDLAGRLYEQYF	TGTGCCAGCAGTGGTTCTGATTTAGCGGGACGACTCTACGAGCAGTACTTC
NA	TRBJ1-2	15	NA	TRBV7-6	CASSPQPHERNGYTF	TGTGCCAGCAGCCCTCAGCCACACGAAAGGAATGGCTACACCTTC
NA	TRBJ1-3	16	NA	TRBV7-2	CASSLMAGGSGNTIYF	TGTGCCAGCAGCTTAATGGCGGGGGGCTCTGGAAACACCATATATTTT
NA	TRBJ2-1	14	few	TRBV6-1	CASRRLVSDNEQFF	TGTGCCAGCAGAAGACTAGTTTCTGACAATGAGCAGTTCTTC
NA	TRBJ2-2	16	many	TRBV5-6	CASSPPWTRNTGELFF	TGTGCCAGCAGCCCGCCTTGGACACGGAACACCGGGGAGCTGTTTTTT
NA	TRBJ1-3	15	many	TRBV3-1	CASRIGSDSGNTIYF	TGTGCCAGCAGAATCGGATCCGACTCTGGAAACACCATATATTTT
NA	TRBJ2-7	13	NA	TRBV6-2/TRBV6-3	CASSYPAGHEQYF	TGTGCCAGCAGTTATCCGGCAGGCCACGAGCAGTACTTC
NA	TRBJ1-6	14	NA	TRBV7-9	CASNKVGADSPLHF	TGTGCCAGCAATAAAGTCGGCGCGGATTCACCCCTCCACTTT
TRBD2	TRBJ2-7	17	NA	TRBV4-2	CASSQVGSTSGSYEQYF	TGTGCCAGCAGCCAAGTCGGATCGACTAGCGGATCCTACGAGCAGTACTTC
NA	TRBJ2-2	15	many	TRBV12-3/TRBV12-4	CASSLLGGGTGELFF	TGTGCCAGCAGTTTACTAGGGGGGGGCACCGGGGAGCTGTTTTTT
NA	TRBJ1-3	20	NA	TRBV7-2	CASSLVFPGGFTSSGNTIYF	TGTGCCAGCAGCTTAGTATTTCCCGGTGGGTTTACTTCCTCTGGAAACACCATATATTTT
TRBD1	TRBJ2-5	15	many	TRBV18	CASSQSRQGRETQYF	TGTGCCAGCTCACAGAGCCGACAGGGCAGAGAGACCCAGTACTTC
TRBD1	TRBJ1-5	15	many	TRBV12-3/TRBV12-4	CASRHRIRGDQPQHF	TGTGCCAGCAGACATCGGATCAGGGGGGATCAGCCCCAGCATTTT
NA	TRBJ2-2	14	NA	TRBV6-1	CASRRAPNTGELFF	TGTGCCAGCAGGCGGGCTCCGAACACCGGGGAGCTGTTTTTT
NA	TRBJ1-2	13	many	TRBV20-1	CSASRGLNYGYTF	TGCAGTGCTAGTAGGGGCTTAAACTATGGCTACACCTTC
NA	TRBJ1-2	11	NA	TRBV30	CAWSQDYGYTF	TGTGCCTGGAGTCAGGACTATGGCTACACCTTC
NA	TRBJ1-1	14	few	TRBV6-1	CASSEARGYAEAFF	TGTGCCAGCAGTGAAGCTAGAGGGTACGCTGAAGCTTTCTTT
NA	TRBJ1-1	14	few	TRBV5-1	CASSQQVTMSEAFF	TGCGCCAGCAGTCAACAAGTTACGATGTCTGAAGCTTTCTTT
TRBD1	TRBJ2-7	14	many	TRBV30	CAWSVNVRGNEQYF	TGTGCCTGGAGTGTAAACGTCAGGGGGAACGAGCAGTACTTC
TRBD1	TRBJ1-3	16	many	TRBV11-2	CASSSIQGAPGNTIYF	TGTGCCAGCAGCTCGATACAGGGGGCCCCTGGAAACACCATATATTTT